The present T cell receptor beta chain was sequenced within a study of human T cells and chemical hapten exposure. Study-wide findings and caveats: Expanded TCR counts at PT1 went up together with patch test score, a positive correlation.

As for this clonotype: Its antigen is still unknown.

TCRdb reanalysed the RACE reads using MiXCR and keeps one entry per CDR3 protein. This sample has about 160,000 distinct CDR3 sequences, with 25% to 35% found just once. Indicated time point: patch test 3, about 24 weeks after DPC sensitization. Treatment here: therapeutic diphenylcyclopropenone sensitization with weekly scalp DPC. People who gave samples had alopecia, were 18 to 70 years old, and were suitable for DPC. Sequencing was performed on whole blood, taken in connection with sensitization to the hapten diphenylcyclopropenone (DPC). The clonotype originates from a woman aged 18-35 years with alopecia areata. Some clones in this sample may be carry-over from other donors' samples.

The CDR3 region is CASLGLAGTGSQETQYF. The CDR3 bases are TGTGCCAGCCTAGGGCTAGCGGGAACCGGATCGCAAGAGACCCAGTACTTC. The V call is TRBV5-5, the J call TRBJ2-5, with TRBD2 identical over 9 bases. This CDR3 has 17 residues. V dropped 7 bases and J dropped 2; count of bases not matched to a gene: 15. In germline, CDR1 is SGHKS, CDR2 YYEKEE (reference sequence).